The source of this TCR beta chain is a study of T cell repertoires in cytomegalovirus infection. Study summary: It can be stated that public TCR beta signatures indicated CMV infection as well as a matching HLA type.

Trimming pared 6 bases from V and 8 bases from J, leaving 13 bases between. The CDR3 loop spans 12 amino acids. Study results and limitations: Carriers of CMV and the relevant HLA type were discriminated by public TCR beta frequency. The study found HLA-C-restricted CMV-specific TCR beta clonotypes dominating the ex vivo response.

There are many counts of this clonotype. The antigen is not known. MiXCR, run by TCRdb on the reads, gives a single entry per CDR3 protein. The sample lists hundreds of thousands of distinct CDR3 sequences; 20% to 25% were seen once. This TCR was sampled from a human donor in good health (CMV status not recorded). Some clones in this sample may be carry-over from other donors' samples. The sample was CD8+ T cells from PBMCs. The chain couples TRBV12-3 or TRBV12-4 to TRBJ1-2, with D hard to call. The CDR3 coding sequence is TGTGCCAGCAGGTCGGAGCCCTTAGGCTACACCTTC. Its protein is CASRSEPLGYTF.